Each of the 18 T cell receptor beta chains below was sequenced from the same sample in a study of glioma-infiltrating T cells. Amplification of TCR alpha and beta CDR3 regions from RNA used iRepertoire nested multiplex PCR. TCRdb reprocessed the multiplex PCR reads with MiXCR, giving one entry per CDR3 protein. This table has a few hundred thousand distinct CDR3 sequences, around 38% appearing once. Specimen: glioma tissue, nonneoplastic brain tissue, or PBMCs (not recorded which). The source of these receptors is a human donor with low-grade glioma or glioblastoma, undergoing nonglioma brain surgery, or in good health (not recorded which).

Points on this clonotype: Since a much larger clone is just one base distant, this may be a read error. The genes are TRBV7-9 and TRBJ2-4, with D possibly being TRBD2 (5 bases). This CDR3 has 16 amino acids. Germline CDR1 SEHNR, CDR2 FQNEAQ (reference sequence). V lost 8 bases and J lost 4, with 21 bases in between. The CDR3: CASSPLAEGLKNIQYF. The CDR3 bases are TGTGCCAGCTCACCACTGGCAGAGGGTCTTAAAAACATTCAGTACTTC.

The J gene is TRBJ2-7, the V gene TRBV28; TRBD2 matches at 10 bases. Germline-derived CDR1 and CDR2 are MDHEN and SYDVKM. The CDR3 consists of 15 residues. V dropped 5 bases and J dropped 4; count of bases not matched to a gene: 8. The CDR3 is CASSLSGRALYEQYF. In nucleotides, the CDR3 is TGTGCCAGCAGTCTAAGCGGGAGGGCCCTTTACGAGCAGTACTTC.

This clonotype was found a few times. The J gene is TRBJ1-2, the V gene TRBV12-3 or TRBV12-4, with D hard to call. The CDR3 totals 15 residues. Trimming took 5 bases from V and 3 from J, leaving 16 bases between them. The chain's CDR3 is CASSNLVGSYYGYTF. The CDR3 DNA reads TGTGCCAGCAGTAACCTTGTGGGTTCGTACTATGGCTACACCTTC.

V and J are TRBV28 and TRBJ2-3, with D unresolved. Per germline, CDR1 MDHEN and CDR2 SYDVKM. The CDR3 totals 15 residues. The V end was cut by 10 bases, the J end by 5 bases, with 22 bases between. This CDR3 reads CANRLGPSGIDTQYF. DNA of the CDR3: TGTGCCAACAGACTTGGACCCTCGGGCATAGATACGCAGTATTTT. Together with reference TRBV28 and TRBJ2-3, the CDR3 gives the full variable domain: DVKVTQSSRYLVKRTGEKVFLECVQDMDHENMFWYRQDPGLGLRLIYFSYDVKMKEKGDIPEGYSVSREKKERFSLILESASTNQTSMYLCANRLGPSGIDTQYFGPGTRLTVL.

This clonotype was seen only a few times. The chain couples TRBV27 to TRBJ2-5; 8 bases agree with TRBD1. Germline loops: CDR1 MNHEY, CDR2 SMNVEV (reference sequence). Trimming at V came to 7 bases and at J to 1 base, leaving 5 bases not matched to a gene. The CDR3 spans 14 residues. CDR3 residues: CASMETGAQETQYF. The CDR3 region has the DNA TGTGCCAGCATGGAGACAGGGGCCCAAGAGACCCAGTACTTC.

This clonotype showed up just once. The CDR3 end shows no conserved phenylalanine or tryptophan, and so a read error is likely. It is unclear where the CDR3 begins or ends on the DNA, so no DNA is shown, and the CDR3 is as TCRdb lists it. This chain connects TRBV6-5 to TRBJ2-3; the table calls TRBD2, which could not be checked here. The CDR3 length is 15 residues, termini included. CDR1 is MNHEY and CDR2 is SVGAGI in the germline V gene. The CDR3: CASSLGLGSYNEQFI.

The chain combines TRBV27 with TRBJ2-7, with unresolved D. The length of the CDR3 is 13 residues. Trimming left V 6 bases short and J 3 bases short, with 12 bases between. Germline lookup yields CDR1 MNHEY and CDR2 SMNVEV (reference sequence). In DNA, the CDR3 is TGTGCCAGCAGCTTAATCTCTGACTACGAGCAGTACTTC. This translates into CASSLISDYEQYF.

The gene calls are TRBV12-5 and TRBJ1-5, with D perhaps matching TRBD1 (5 bases). Germline-derived CDR1 and CDR2 are LGHNT and FRNRAP. V dropped 1 base and J dropped 5 bases, with 6 bases sitting between them. This CDR3 has 13 amino acids. CDR3 in DNA: TGTGCTAGTGGTTTGGGGGACGATCAGCCCCAGCATTTT. Amino acid sequence: CASGLGDDQPQHF.

A note on this clonotype: Compared with germline, one end of the junction differs, possibly owing to a read error. The chain uses TRBV9 and TRBJ1-2; D unresolved. CDR3 length equals 12 residues. CDR1 is SGDLS and CDR2 is YYNGEE in the germline V gene. CDR3 in amino acids: CASSVPHPGYTF. CDR3 sequence (DNA): TGTGCTAGCAGCGTTCCCCACCCAGGCTACACCTTC. Full variable domain (missing parts from reference TRBV9 and TRBJ1-2): DSGVTQTPKHLITATGQRVTLRCSPRSGDLSVYWYQQSLDQGLQFLIQYYNGEERAKGNILERFSAQQFPDLHSELNLSSLELGDSALYFCASSVPHPGYTFGSGTRLTVV.

The chain links TRBV5-1 to TRBJ2-1; D unresolved. Looked up from germline, CDR1 is SGHRS and CDR2 is YFSETQ. This CDR3 spans 15 amino acids. The V gene lost 0 bases and the J gene lost 2 bases, with 9 bases spanning the gap. The CDR3 nucleotides are TGCGCCAGCAGCTTGGAATCTACGGCCTACAATGAGCAGTTCTTC. Protein sequence: CASSLESTAYNEQFF.

The chain combines TRBV27 with TRBJ1-4, with 9 nucleotides matching TRBD1. Looked up from germline, CDR1 is MNHEY and CDR2 is SMNVEV (reference sequence). The junction had 4 bases not matched to a gene; V was cut back by 5 bases and J by 0 bases. This CDR3 has 16 residues. CDR3 sequence (DNA): TGTGCCAGCAGTGGGGGACAGGGCGCAACTAATGAAAAACTGTTTTTT. Amino acids: CASSGGQGATNEKLFF.

This rearrangement joins TRBV7-2 to TRBJ1-1; 11 bases align to TRBD1. The CDR3 contains 18 residues. V trimming: 6 bases; J trimming: 0 bases; junction bases outside the gene matches: 12. Germline-derived CDR1 and CDR2 are SGHTA and FQGNSA. CDR3 nucleotides: TGTGCCAGCAGTTCATTCCGGGACAGGGGGAAAATGAACACTGAAGCTTTCTTT. Amino acid sequence: CASSSFRDRGKMNTEAFF. Full variable domain (remainder filled in from reference TRBV7-2 and TRBJ1-1): GAGVSQSPSNKVTEKGKDVELRCDPISGHTALYWYRQSLGQGLEFLIYFQGNSAPDKSGLPSDRFSAERTGGSVSTLTIQRTQQEDSAVYLCASSSFRDRGKMNTEAFFGQGTRLTVV.

This chain connects TRBV5-6 to TRBJ2-2; 8 positions match TRBD2. The CDR3 sequence is 14 residues long. Germline CDR1 SGHDT, CDR2 YYEEEE. With 7 bases clipped from V and 7 bases from J, the junction kept 9 bases outside the gene matches. The CDR3 DNA sequence: TGTGCCAGCGTTCCGGGACTAGTTGGCGGGGAGCTGTTTTTT. It codes for CASVPGLVGGELFF. Using reference TRBV5-6 and TRBJ2-2 for the parts outside the CDR3, the full variable domain is DAGVTQSPTHLIKTRGQQVTLRCSPKSGHDTVSWYQQALGQGPQFIFQYYEEEERQRGNFPDRFSGHQFPNYSSELNVNALLLGDSALYLCASVPGLVGGELFFGEGSRLTVL.

Ten or more counts support this clonotype. Here the CDR3 reads CASSSPGLVYNEQFF. CDR3 nucleotide sequence: TGTGCCAGCAGTTCACCAGGACTAGTCTACAATGAGCAGTTCTTC. V is TRBV6-2 or TRBV6-3 and J is TRBJ2-1; 7 positions match TRBD2. The CDR3 runs to 15 residues. After removal of 4 bases from V and 3 bases from J, the junction contained 6 bases not matched to a gene. Germline CDR1 and CDR2: MNHEY and SVGEGT.

The chain uses TRBV20-1 and TRBJ2-7; no clear D gene. Trimming left V 3 bases short and J 7 bases short, with 7 bases between. The V gene's germline CDR1 is DFQATT and CDR2 SNEGSKA (reference sequence). The CDR3 has 10 residues. The CDR3 sequence: CSASSREQYF. CDR3 sequence (DNA): TGCAGTGCTAGCAGTAGGGAGCAGTACTTC.

V is TRBV11-3 and J is TRBJ1-1, with D perhaps TRBD1 (5 bases). Trimming pared 5 bases from V and 8 bases from J, leaving 15 bases between. This CDR3 has 13 amino acids. The germline CDR1 and CDR2 sequences are SGHNT and YENEEA. The chain's CDR3 is CASSPTTGGEAFF. CDR3 in DNA: TGTGCCAGCAGCCCTACCACGGGGGGGGAAGCTTTCTTT.

A word on this clonotype: A read error may be the cause here, since a much bigger clone is one base away. This chain links TRBV28 with TRBJ2-1; TRBD2 agrees at 8 bases. The CDR3 has 15 amino acids. V shed 6 bases, J shed 2 bases, and the junction held 6 bases outside the gene matches. The germline V gene encodes CDR1 MDHEN and CDR2 SYDVKM. The CDR3: CASRLTSVAYNEQFF. The CDR3 DNA sequence: TGTGCCAGCAGACTGACTAGCGTCGCCTACAATGAGCAGTTCTTC.

CDR3 in amino acids: CASSLLGLADTDTQYF. The CDR3, as DNA: TGTGCCAGCAGTTTGTTGGGACTAGCGGACACAGATACGCAGTATTTT. The chain is built from TRBV28 and TRBJ2-3; 11 bases fit TRBD2. Germline V gene sequence: CDR1 MDHEN, CDR2 SYDVKM. After removal of 3 bases from V and 2 bases from J, the junction contained 4 bases not matched to a gene. The CDR3 loop spans 16 amino acids.